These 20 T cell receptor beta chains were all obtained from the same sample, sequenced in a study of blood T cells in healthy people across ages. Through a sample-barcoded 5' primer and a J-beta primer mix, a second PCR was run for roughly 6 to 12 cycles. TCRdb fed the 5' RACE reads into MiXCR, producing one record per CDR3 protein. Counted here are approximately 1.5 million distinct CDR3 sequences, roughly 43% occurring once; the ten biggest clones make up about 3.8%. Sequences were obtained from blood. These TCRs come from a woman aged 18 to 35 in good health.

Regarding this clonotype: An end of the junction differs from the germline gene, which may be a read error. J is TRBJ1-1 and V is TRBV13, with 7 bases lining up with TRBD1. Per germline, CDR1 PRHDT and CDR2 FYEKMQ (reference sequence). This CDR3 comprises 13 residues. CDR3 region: CDSSLQQGTEAFF. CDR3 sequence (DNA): TGTGACAGCAGCTTACAACAGGGGACTGAAGCTTTCTTT.

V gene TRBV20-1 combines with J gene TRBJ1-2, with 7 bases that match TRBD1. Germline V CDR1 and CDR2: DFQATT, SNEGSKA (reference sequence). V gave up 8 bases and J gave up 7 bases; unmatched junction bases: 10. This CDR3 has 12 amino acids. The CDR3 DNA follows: TGCAGTTTCCAGAGTCAGGGGGGTGGCTACACCTTC. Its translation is CSFQSQGGGYTF.

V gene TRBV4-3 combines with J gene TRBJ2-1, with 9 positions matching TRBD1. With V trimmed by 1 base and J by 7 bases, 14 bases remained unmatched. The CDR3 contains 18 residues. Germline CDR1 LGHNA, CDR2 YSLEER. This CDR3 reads CASSQGAQSGTGWNEQFF. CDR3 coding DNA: TGCGCCAGCAGCCAAGGAGCCCAGTCAGGGACAGGGTGGAATGAGCAGTTCTTC.

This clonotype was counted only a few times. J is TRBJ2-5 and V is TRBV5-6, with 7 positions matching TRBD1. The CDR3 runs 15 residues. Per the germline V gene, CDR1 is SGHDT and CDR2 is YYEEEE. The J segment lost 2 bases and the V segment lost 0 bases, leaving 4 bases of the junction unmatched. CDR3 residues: CASSLVDRDQETQYF. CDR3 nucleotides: TGTGCCAGCAGCTTGGTAGACAGGGATCAAGAGACCCAGTACTTC.

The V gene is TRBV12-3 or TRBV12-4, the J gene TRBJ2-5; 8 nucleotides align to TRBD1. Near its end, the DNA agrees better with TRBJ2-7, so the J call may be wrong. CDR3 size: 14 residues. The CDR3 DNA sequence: TGTGCCAGCAGCGAGTGGGCAGGGGGCAACGAGCAGTACTTC. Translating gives CASSEWAGGNEQYF.

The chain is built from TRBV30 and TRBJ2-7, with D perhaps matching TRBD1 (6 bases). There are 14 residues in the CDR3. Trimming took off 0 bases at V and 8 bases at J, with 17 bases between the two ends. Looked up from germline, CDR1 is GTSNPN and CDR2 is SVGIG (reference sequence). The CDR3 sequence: CAWSVLGDKKKQYF. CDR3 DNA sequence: TGTGCCTGGAGTGTACTCGGGGACAAAAAAAAGCAGTACTTC.

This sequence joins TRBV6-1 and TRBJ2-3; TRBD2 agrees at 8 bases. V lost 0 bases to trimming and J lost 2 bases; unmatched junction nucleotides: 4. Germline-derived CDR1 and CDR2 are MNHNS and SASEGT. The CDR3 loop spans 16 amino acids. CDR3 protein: CASSEARGGTTDTQYF. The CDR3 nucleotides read TGTGCCAGCAGTGAAGCTCGCGGGGGGACCACAGATACGCAGTATTTT.

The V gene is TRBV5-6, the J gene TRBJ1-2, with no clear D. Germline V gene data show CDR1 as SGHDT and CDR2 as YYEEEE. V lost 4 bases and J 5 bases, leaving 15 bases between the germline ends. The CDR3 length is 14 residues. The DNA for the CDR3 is TGTGCCAGCAGCGTCTCGCGAACCATTTATGGCTACACCTTC. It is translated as CASSVSRTIYGYTF.

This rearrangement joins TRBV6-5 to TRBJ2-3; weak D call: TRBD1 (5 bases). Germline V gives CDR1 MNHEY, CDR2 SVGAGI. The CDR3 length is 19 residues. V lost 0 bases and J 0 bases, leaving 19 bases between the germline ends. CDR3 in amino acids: CASSYSITGRQGSTDTQYF. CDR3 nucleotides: TGTGCCAGCAGTTACTCGATAACGGGCCGGCAGGGAAGCACAGATACGCAGTATTTT.

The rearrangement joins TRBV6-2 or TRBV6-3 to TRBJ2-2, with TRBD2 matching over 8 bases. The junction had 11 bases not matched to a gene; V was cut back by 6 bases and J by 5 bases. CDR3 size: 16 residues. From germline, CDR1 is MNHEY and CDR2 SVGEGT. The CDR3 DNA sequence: TGTGCCAGCAGCGCTAGGCCAGCGGGAGTAACCGGGGAGCTGTTTTTT. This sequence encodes CASSARPAGVTGELFF.

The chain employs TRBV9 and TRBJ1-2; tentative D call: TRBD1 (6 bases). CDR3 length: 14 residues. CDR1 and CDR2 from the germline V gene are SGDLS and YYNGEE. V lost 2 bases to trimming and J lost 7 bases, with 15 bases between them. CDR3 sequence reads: CASSVGQPAVGYTF. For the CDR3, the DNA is TGTGCCAGCAGCGTGGGACAACCCGCGGTTGGCTACACCTTC.

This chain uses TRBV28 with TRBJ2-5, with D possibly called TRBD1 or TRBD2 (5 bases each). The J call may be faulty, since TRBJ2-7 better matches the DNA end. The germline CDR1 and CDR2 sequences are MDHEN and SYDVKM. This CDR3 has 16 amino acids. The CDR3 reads CASSLGGARTSYEQYF. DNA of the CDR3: TGTGCCAGCAGTTTAGGGGGAGCGAGGACCTCCTACGAGCAGTACTTC.

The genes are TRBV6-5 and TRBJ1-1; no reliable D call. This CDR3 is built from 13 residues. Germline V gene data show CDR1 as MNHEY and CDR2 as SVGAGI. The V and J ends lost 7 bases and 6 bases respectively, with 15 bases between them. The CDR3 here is CASTSMARSEAFF. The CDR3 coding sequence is TGTGCCAGCACCTCTATGGCGAGATCTGAAGCTTTCTTT.

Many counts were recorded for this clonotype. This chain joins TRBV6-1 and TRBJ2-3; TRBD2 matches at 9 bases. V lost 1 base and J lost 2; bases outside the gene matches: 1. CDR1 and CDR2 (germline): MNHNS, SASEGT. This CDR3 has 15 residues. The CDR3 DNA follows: TGTGCCAGCAGTGAAGGCGGGGGGGCCACAGATACGCAGTATTTT. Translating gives CASSEGGGATDTQYF.

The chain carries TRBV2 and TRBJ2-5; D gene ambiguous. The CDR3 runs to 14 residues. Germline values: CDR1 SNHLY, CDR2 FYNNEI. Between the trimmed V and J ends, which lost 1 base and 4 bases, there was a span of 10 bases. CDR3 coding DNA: TGTGCCAGCAGTGAAGAACCACGATCAGAGACCCAGTACTTC. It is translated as CASSEEPRSETQYF.

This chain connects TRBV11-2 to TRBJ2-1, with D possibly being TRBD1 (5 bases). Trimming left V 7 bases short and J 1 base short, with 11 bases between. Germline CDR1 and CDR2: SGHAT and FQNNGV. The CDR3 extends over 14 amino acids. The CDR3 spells CASKGLVSYNEQFF. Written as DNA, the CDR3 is TGTGCCAGCAAGGGGTTAGTTTCCTACAATGAGCAGTTCTTC.

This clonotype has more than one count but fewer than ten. The CDR3 coding sequence is TGTGCCTGTCGGCTTTCAGGAAGCTCCTACAATGAGCAGTTCTTC. Translation: CACRLSGSSYNEQFF. The V gene is TRBV6-5, the J gene TRBJ2-1, with D unclear. V was cut by 11 bases and J by 0 bases, with 17 bases left in between. CDR3 size: 15 residues. Germline values: CDR1 MNHEY, CDR2 SVGAGI.

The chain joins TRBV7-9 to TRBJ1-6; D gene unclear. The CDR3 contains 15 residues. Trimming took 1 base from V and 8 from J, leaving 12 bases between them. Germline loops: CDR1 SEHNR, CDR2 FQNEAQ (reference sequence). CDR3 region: CASSLVTGWDSPLHF. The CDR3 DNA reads TGTGCCAGCAGCTTAGTTACGGGTTGGGATTCACCCCTCCACTTT.

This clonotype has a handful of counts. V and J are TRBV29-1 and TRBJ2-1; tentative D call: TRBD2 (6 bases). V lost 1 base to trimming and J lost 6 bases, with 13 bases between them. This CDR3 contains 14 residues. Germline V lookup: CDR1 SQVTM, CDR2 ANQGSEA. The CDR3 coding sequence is TGCAGCGTTGAAGTGGGGCGTAGCGGCAATGAGCAGTTCTTC. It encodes CSVEVGRSGNEQFF.

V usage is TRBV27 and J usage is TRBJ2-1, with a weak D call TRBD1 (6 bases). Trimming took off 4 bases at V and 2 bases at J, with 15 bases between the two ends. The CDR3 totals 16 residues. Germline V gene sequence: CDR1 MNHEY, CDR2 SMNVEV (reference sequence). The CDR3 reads CASSSGTGIPYNEQFF. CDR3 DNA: TGTGCCAGCAGTTCCGGAACAGGGATCCCCTACAATGAGCAGTTCTTC.